These 12 T cell receptor beta chains originate from one sample sequenced in a study of T cell clusters in autoimmune cytopenias. Some 34,000 genome equivalents of blood DNA were amplified for TRB. Multiplex touch-down PCR amplified TRB using TRB-A and TRB-B pools in one tube. TCRdb re-analyzed the multiplex PCR reads; it lists each CDR3 protein once, without DNA. The repertoire table contains about 3,900 distinct CDR3 sequences. Sequences were obtained from peripheral blood. These receptor sequences come from a human donor with an autoimmune cytopenia or autoimmune hepatitis (not recorded which).

This clonotype is identified as medium-sized from frequency. The V call is TRBV6-5, the J call TRBJ1-2; TCRdb proposes TRBD1, but this gene call is untestable without DNA. The germline CDR1 and CDR2 sequences are MNHEY and SVGAGI. This CDR3 contains 13 residues. Here the CDR3 reads CASSRTGNYGYTF.

In terms of frequency, this clonotype is medium-sized (0.01 to 0.1%). The V call is TRBV30, the J call TRBJ1-1. The CDR3 sequence is 13 residues long. Germline values: CDR1 GTSNPN, CDR2 SVGIG (reference sequence). CDR3 region: CAWKRERGTEAFF.

This clonotype is deemed medium-sized by its frequency. The chain carries TRBV6-1 and TRBJ1-2; TCRdb gives TRBD1 as the D gene, but with no DNA this cannot be confirmed. Germline-derived CDR1 and CDR2 are MNHNS and SASEGT. The CDR3 loop spans 15 amino acids. The CDR3 region is CASSEGDRTLYGYTF.

V and J are TRBV11-1 and TRBJ1-6. Germline V gene data show CDR1 as SGHAT and CDR2 as FQDESV (reference sequence). The CDR3 runs to 16 residues. The CDR3 sequence: CASSPAVRVLNSPLHF.

The chain couples TRBV20-1 to TRBJ2-3; the D gene TCRdb calls, TRBD1, cannot be checked with no DNA. CDR3 length: 14 residues. Germline V gene data show CDR1 as DFQATT and CDR2 as SNEGSKA (reference sequence). CDR3 amino acids: CSARDAGGADTQYF.

By frequency, this clonotype is large. The J gene is TRBJ2-1, the V gene TRBV29-1; TCRdb calls TRBD1, which cannot be checked without DNA. CDR3 length: 14 residues. In germline, CDR1 is SQVTM, CDR2 ANQGSEA. CDR3 in amino acids: CSVAGQGTYNEQFF.

By frequency, this clonotype is medium-sized. The V call is TRBV6-5, the J call TRBJ2-7. The CDR3 sequence is 14 residues long. The V gene's germline CDR1 is MNHEY and CDR2 SVGAGI. CDR3: CASSYSQGTYEQYF.

Measured by frequency, this clonotype is medium-sized (0.01 to 0.1%). The chain recombines TRBV6-5 with TRBJ2-5; checking the TCRdb D call of TRBD2 is not possible without DNA. Germline V gives CDR1 MNHEY, CDR2 SVGAGI. The CDR3 totals 15 residues. The CDR3 spells CASSELAGGQETQYF.

This chain links TRBV12-3 or TRBV12-4 with TRBJ2-1; TCRdb designates TRBD1, a call that cannot be tested without DNA. The CDR3 has 15 residues. CDR3 amino acids: CASKLAGGDYNEQFF.

The chain uses TRBV20-1 and TRBJ1-6; TCRdb names TRBD1, which stays unverified in the absence of DNA. CDR3 length: 15 residues. Looked up from germline, CDR1 is DFQATT and CDR2 is SNEGSKA (reference sequence). CDR3 amino acids: CSASRDRGSNSPLHF.

This clonotype is deemed large (0.1 to 1%) by its frequency. The rearrangement uses TRBV29-1 and TRBJ2-2. Germline V lookup: CDR1 SQVTM, CDR2 ANQGSEA. The CDR3 sequence is 11 residues long. This CDR3 reads CSVGLPGELFF.

This chain joins TRBV27 and TRBJ1-6; TCRdb proposes TRBD1, but this gene call is untestable without DNA. CDR3 size: 14 residues. CDR1 is MNHEY, CDR2 SMNVEV, per germline (reference sequence). The CDR3 sequence is CASSSTGLNSPLHF.